What follows are 10 T cell receptor beta chains derived from one specimen sequenced in a study of regulatory T cells in long-lasting Graves disease. CDR3-region Arm-PCR and iRepertoire HTBI primers produced the TCR beta libraries. Each CDR3 protein gets one entry after TCRdb re-called the multiplex PCR reads with MiXCR. Of about 560,000 distinct CDR3 sequences in the sample, about 16% were seen once. The time point here: newly diagnosed GD, antithyroid drugs for less than 3 months. Generation of the TCR library employed RNA extracted from PBMCs. The data also belong to a second study, concerning T cells in Graves' hyperthyroidism and ophthalmopathy.

Sequencing used peripheral blood mononuclear cells (PBMCs), obtained at new diagnosis, from a patient treated with antithyroid drugs. The receptors shown here come from a man between 18 and 35 years old with Graves disease.

This clonotype came up a few times. The CDR3 region is CSATETSGSLDTQYF. CDR3 in DNA: TGCAGTGCCACAGAGACTAGCGGGAGCTTGGATACGCAGTATTTT. The V call is TRBV20-1, the J call TRBJ2-3, with TRBD2 identical over 12 bases. V was clipped by 6 bases and J by 6 bases; unmatched bases: 10. The germline V gene has CDR1 DFQATT and CDR2 SNEGSKA (reference sequence). The CDR3 loop spans 15 amino acids.

This clonotype has ten or more counts. The chain uses TRBV12-3 or TRBV12-4 and TRBJ1-1; TRBD1 agrees at 7 bases. V shed 6 bases and J 5 bases; nucleotides not matched to a gene: 12. The CDR3 sequence is 15 residues long. The CDR3 bases are TGTGCCAGCAGAGAATTACCGACAGGGTCGACTGAAGCTTTCTTT. Translating gives CASRELPTGSTEAFF.

This clonotype showed up many times. This sequence joins TRBV28 and TRBJ1-1; D is undetermined. The ends were cut back, 5 bases at V and 1 base at J, with 14 bases in the middle. The CDR3 has 15 residues. Germline V gene sequence: CDR1 MDHEN, CDR2 SYDVKM. In nucleotides, the CDR3 is TGTGCCAGCAGTCCGCGCGGGGTTCCGAACACTGAAGCTTTCTTT. It codes for CASSPRGVPNTEAFF.

This clonotype was seen a few times. The CDR3 DNA is TGCGCCAGCAGCCCACCGCCGGGAGCGGGGGAGGAAAAACTGTTTTTT. Protein: CASSPPPGAGEEKLFF. The gene calls are TRBV5-1 and TRBJ1-4; D is possibly TRBD1 (5 bases). The CDR3 extends over 16 amino acids. Per germline, CDR1 SGHRS and CDR2 YFSETQ. Trimming took 4 bases from V and 8 from J, leaving 21 bases between them.

This clonotype has ten or more counts. J is TRBJ1-1 and V is TRBV5-1; D is ambiguous. Per germline, CDR1 SGHRS and CDR2 YFSETQ. This CDR3 is built from 13 residues. The V end was cut by 0 bases, the J end by 4 bases, with 7 bases between. The CDR3, as DNA: TGCGCCAGCAGCTTGGAGATGAGCACTGAAGCTTTCTTT. Its protein is CASSLEMSTEAFF.

Concerning this clonotype: This may stem from a read error, because a much larger clone lies one nucleotide away. This chain uses TRBV5-1 with TRBJ2-5; 7 nucleotides match TRBD1. From germline, CDR1 is SGHRS and CDR2 YFSETQ. This CDR3 has 16 residues. The CDR3 DNA is TGCGCCAGCAGCGAGCAGCCTCTGACAGGGCTAGAGACCCGGTACTTC. Its protein product is CASSEQPLTGLETRYF.

This clonotype has a count of ten or more. This rearrangement joins TRBV5-1 to TRBJ1-1; maybe TRBD1 (5 bases). CDR1 SGHRS and CDR2 YFSETQ come from the germline V gene. Trimming cost V 1 base and J 6 bases, with 16 bases left between them. This CDR3 comprises 15 residues. The CDR3 coding sequence is TGCGCCAGCAGCTTGTCCCCGACGCAGGGATCTGAAGCTTTCTTT. Protein: CASSLSPTQGSEAFF.

In this sample, this clonotype turned up a few times. The chain couples TRBV6-1 to TRBJ2-1; tentative D call: TRBD2 (7 bases). The germline V gene has CDR1 MNHNS and CDR2 SASEGT. V lost 10 bases, J lost 6 bases, and 22 bases lay in between. The CDR3 is 15 residues long. CDR3 loop: CATLKRGGLSNEQFF. CDR3 in DNA: TGTGCCACCCTAAAGAGGGGGGGGCTCTCCAATGAGCAGTTCTTC.

This clonotype has only a few counts. The chain recombines TRBV6-1 with TRBJ2-5; 12 bases are shared with TRBD2. The CDR3 is 15 amino acids. V lost 6 bases and J lost 3; bases outside the gene matches: 5. Germline-derived CDR1 and CDR2 are MNHNS and SASEGT. In nucleotides, the CDR3 is TGTGCCAGCAGGACGACTAGCGGGAGTGAAGAGACCCAGTACTTC. Encoded protein: CASRTTSGSEETQYF.

The rearrangement uses TRBV9 and TRBJ2-3; D not certain. The V end lost 0 bases, the J end lost 0 bases, and 2 bases lay between the germline ends. This CDR3 has 13 amino acids. CDR1 is SGDLS and CDR2 is YYNGEE in the germline V gene. The CDR3 nucleotides are TGTGCCAGCAGCGTAGAAAGCACAGATACGCAGTATTTT. As protein: CASSVESTDTQYF.